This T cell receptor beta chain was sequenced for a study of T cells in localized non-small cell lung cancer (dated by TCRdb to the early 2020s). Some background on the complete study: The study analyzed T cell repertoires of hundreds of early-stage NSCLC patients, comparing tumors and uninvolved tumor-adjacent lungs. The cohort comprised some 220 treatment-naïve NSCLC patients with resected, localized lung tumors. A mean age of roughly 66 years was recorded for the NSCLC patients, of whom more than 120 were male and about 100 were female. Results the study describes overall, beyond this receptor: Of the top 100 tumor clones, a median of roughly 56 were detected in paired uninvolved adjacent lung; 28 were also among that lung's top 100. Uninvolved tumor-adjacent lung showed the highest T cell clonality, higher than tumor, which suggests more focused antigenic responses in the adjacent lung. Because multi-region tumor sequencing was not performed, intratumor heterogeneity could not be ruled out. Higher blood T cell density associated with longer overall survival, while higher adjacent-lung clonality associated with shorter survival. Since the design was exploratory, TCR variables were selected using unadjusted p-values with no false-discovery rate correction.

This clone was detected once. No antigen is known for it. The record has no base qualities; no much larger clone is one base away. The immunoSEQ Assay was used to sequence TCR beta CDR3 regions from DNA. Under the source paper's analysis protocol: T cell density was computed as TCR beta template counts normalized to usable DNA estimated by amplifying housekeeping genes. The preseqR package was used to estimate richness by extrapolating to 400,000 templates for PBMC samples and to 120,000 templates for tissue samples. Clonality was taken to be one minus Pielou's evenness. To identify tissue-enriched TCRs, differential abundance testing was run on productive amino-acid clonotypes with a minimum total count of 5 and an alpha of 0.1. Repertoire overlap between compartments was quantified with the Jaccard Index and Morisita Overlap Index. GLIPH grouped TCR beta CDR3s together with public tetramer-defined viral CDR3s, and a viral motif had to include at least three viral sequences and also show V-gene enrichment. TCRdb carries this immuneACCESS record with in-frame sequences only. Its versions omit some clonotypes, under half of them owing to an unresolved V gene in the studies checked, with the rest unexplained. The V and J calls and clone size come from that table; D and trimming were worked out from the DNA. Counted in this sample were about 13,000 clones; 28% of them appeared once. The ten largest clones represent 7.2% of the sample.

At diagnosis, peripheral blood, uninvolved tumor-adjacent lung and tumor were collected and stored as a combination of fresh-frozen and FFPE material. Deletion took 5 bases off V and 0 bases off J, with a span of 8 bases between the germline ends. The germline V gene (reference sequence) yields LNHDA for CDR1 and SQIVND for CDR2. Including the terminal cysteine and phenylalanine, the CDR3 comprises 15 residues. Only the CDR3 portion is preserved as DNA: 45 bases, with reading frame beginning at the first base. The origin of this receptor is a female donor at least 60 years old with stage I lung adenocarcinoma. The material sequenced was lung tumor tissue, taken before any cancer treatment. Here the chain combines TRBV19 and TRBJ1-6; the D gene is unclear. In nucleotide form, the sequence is TGTGCCAGTAGTGACGCTAGCTCCTATAATTCACCCCTCCACTTT. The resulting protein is CASSDASSYNSPLHF.